The present T cell receptor beta chain was sequenced within a study of response to subunit inactivated influenza vaccine. Findings and caveats of the study: The authors proposed limited new T cell recruitment per seasonal influenza vaccination.

Using its own MiXCR run on the RT-PCR reads, TCRdb lists one record per CDR3 protein. The data show roughly 570,000 distinct CDR3 sequences, over 10% seen once. This clonotype was seen a few times. Its antigen is still unknown. The CDR3 loop spans 14 amino acids. The germline V gene has CDR1 SGHDN and CDR2 FVKESK. With 5 bases removed from V and 7 bases from J, the gap between germline ends came to 17 bases. Source: PBMCs from blood, taken 40 to 50 days after vaccination. This chain connects TRBV14 to TRBJ1-1; D uncertain. This clonotype was obtained from a man in his forties or fifties who received an inactivated influenza vaccine. The CDR3 protein is CASSMRRTVGEAFF. DNA for the CDR3: TGTGCCAGCAGCATGAGGCGGACGGTAGGTGAAGCTTTCTTT.